The clone carrying this TCR beta chain was seen at least ten times. Its specificity is unknown. A 3' RACE protocol on RNA, with unique molecular identifiers, produced the TCR library. MiXCR, run by TCRdb on the 3' RACE reads, gives a single entry per CDR3 protein. The profile shows 70,000 to 90,000 distinct CDR3 sequences, 5.5% to 8.5% of them singletons. This CDR3 spans 11 amino acids. Per the germline V gene, CDR1 is DFQATT and CDR2 is SNEGSKA (reference sequence). Trimming took 4 bases from V and 10 from J; bases not matched to a gene: 6. Described treatment: PENTA 11 planned treatment interruption arm or continuous ART arm. At least 5 million viable PBMCs were required per cryopreserved sample. The data are from a study of HIV-infected children after antiretroviral therapy interruption. Whole-study findings and limits: Minor non-naive CD45RA+ populations, like EMRA or stem memory, might contaminate naive sorts.

The receptor comes from a pool of human donors with HIV. This chain links TRBV20-1 with TRBJ1-2; 7 bases match TRBD1. This sample comprised CD45RA+ CD4+ T cells from PBMCs, pooled from several time points, obtained from a donor given antiretroviral therapy, either interrupted or continuous. Subset noted: naive CD4+ CD45RA+ CD45RO- T cells. CDR3 residues: CSATDRASYTF. CDR3 sequence (DNA): TGCAGTGCTACCGACAGGGCCTCCTACACCTTC.